These 18 T cell receptor beta chains were all obtained from the same sample, sequenced in a study of beta chain features in type 1 diabetes. Study-wide results and caveats: TCRB CDR3s from Type 1 diabetes patients were moderately but significantly shorter in all four CD4+ subsets.

These receptors have no known antigen. Isolated RNA was reverse transcribed in full, so expressed TCRB transcripts were sequenced. Only in-frame clones appear in the TCRdb table, and some are missing; sequencing was by immunoSEQ multiplex PCR. The sample comprises approximately 280,000 clones, approximately 16% of which are singletons, and 0.015% to 0.019% rests with the top ten. Material: naive CD4+ T cells from blood. The receptor set was obtained from a man aged 18 to 35 with type 1 diabetes.

In this sample, this clone turned up a few times. The chain uses TRBV5-1 and TRBJ1-4, with D possibly matching TRBD1 (6 bases). Trimming pared 7 bases from V and 7 bases from J, leaving 17 bases between. The CDR3 has 14 amino acids. Germline V gene lookup returns CDR1 SGHRS and CDR2 YFSETQ. CDR3 protein: CASGLQGGREKLFF. CDR3 DNA: TGCGCCAGCGGATTACAGGGAGGGCGTGAAAAACTGTTTTTT.

This chain uses TRBV6-5 with TRBJ2-5; 8 nucleotides line up with TRBD2. The germline gives CDR1 MNHEY, CDR2 SVGAGI. This CDR3 comprises 14 residues. The ends lost 6 bases at V and 5 bases at J; junction bases unmatched: 8. CDR3 region: CASSGGVVGETQYF. In DNA form, the CDR3 reads TGTGCCAGCAGCGGGGGGGTCGTGGGTGAGACCCAGTACTTC.

The genes are TRBV6-5 and TRBJ2-4; tentative D call: TRBD2 (5 bases). V was pared by 5 bases and J by 3 bases, with 11 bases between. This CDR3 region has 14 residues. Per the germline V gene, CDR1 is MNHEY and CDR2 is SVGAGI. CDR3 coding DNA: TGTGCCAGCAGTCGCCACGGGGACAAAAACATTCAGTACTTC. Residues: CASSRHGDKNIQYF.

This clone was counted between two and nine times. The chain couples TRBV15 to TRBJ2-7; 9 bases fit TRBD2. With V trimmed by 1 base and J by 2 bases, 3 bases remained unmatched. From germline, CDR1 is LNHNV and CDR2 YYDKDF (reference sequence). The CDR3 totals 15 residues. The CDR3 region is CATSRGLAGTYEQYF. The CDR3 DNA sequence: TGTGCCACCAGCAGAGGGCTAGCGGGAACCTACGAGCAGTACTTC.

The chain joins TRBV11-2 to TRBJ2-3; TRBD2 matches at 14 bases. Unmatched junction bases numbered 4, after V lost 3 bases and J lost 5 bases. The V gene's germline CDR1 is SGHAT and CDR2 FQNNGV. The CDR3 is 16 amino acids. Written as DNA, the CDR3 is TGTGCCAGCAGCTTTGGACTAGCGGGGGGAAGAGATACGCAGTATTTT. It translates to CASSFGLAGGRDTQYF.

There are a few counts of this clone. The chain carries TRBV13 and TRBJ2-5; D is unclear. V was pared by 7 bases and J by 0 bases, with 9 bases between. Germline V gene sequence: CDR1 PRHDT, CDR2 FYEKMQ (reference sequence). This CDR3 spans 13 amino acids. The CDR3 reads CASTLRNQETQYF. CDR3 bases: TGTGCCAGCACCTTGAGGAACCAAGAGACCCAGTACTTC.

For this clone: The sample carries other DNA sequences with the same CDR3. The chain has TRBV11-2 and TRBJ2-1; 14 bases line up with TRBD2. The V gene end was trimmed by 5 bases and the J gene end by 4 bases; junction bases not matched to a gene: 4. The CDR3 length is 16 residues. CDR1 is SGHAT, CDR2 FQNNGV, per germline. CDR3 loop: CASSPRLAGGYNEQFF. In DNA, the CDR3 is TGTGCCAGCAGCCCCCGACTAGCGGGGGGGTACAATGAGCAGTTCTTC.

This clone has a handful of counts. The chain joins TRBV9 to TRBJ1-5, with 9 bases identical to TRBD1. The germline CDR1 and CDR2 sequences are SGDLS and YYNGEE. V trimming: 0 bases; J trimming: 3 bases; junction bases outside the gene matches: 1. The CDR3 covers 15 residues. The CDR3 is CASSVGTGVNQPQHF. In nucleotides, the CDR3 is TGTGCCAGCAGCGTAGGGACAGGGGTCAATCAGCCCCAGCATTTT.

The J gene is TRBJ2-7, the V gene TRBV29-1, with no clear D. The CDR3 is 13 amino acids. V was cut by 2 bases and J by 2 bases, with 10 bases left in between. The germline CDR1 and CDR2 sequences are SQVTM and ANQGSEA. In DNA, the CDR3 is TGCAGCGTTGAATCCGGGTCAGCCTACGAGCAGTACTTC. Protein sequence: CSVESGSAYEQYF.

This clone has only a few counts. The V call is TRBV9, the J call TRBJ1-2; TRBD1 is a possible D gene (6 bases). V was clipped by 0 bases and J by 1 base, with 10 bases between them. The CDR3 is 15 amino acids. Germline lookup yields CDR1 SGDLS and CDR2 YYNGEE. In nucleotides, the CDR3 is TGTGCCAGCAGCGTAGCTACAGGGATTAACTATGGCTACACCTTC. Translation gives CASSVATGINYGYTF. Full variable domain (remainder filled in from reference TRBV9 and TRBJ1-2): DSGVTQTPKHLITATGQRVTLRCSPRSGDLSVYWYQQSLDQGLQFLIQYYNGEERAKGNILERFSAQQFPDLHSELNLSSLELGDSALYFCASSVATGINYGYTFGSGTRLTVV.

This clone came up a few times. The chain employs TRBV5-6 and TRBJ1-5; D gene ambiguous. Trimming cost V 0 bases and J 6 bases, with 10 bases left between them. Germline values: CDR1 SGHDT, CDR2 YYEEEE. The CDR3 covers 14 residues. For the CDR3, the DNA is TGTGCCAGCAGCTTGGCGGGTCCCGCTCAGCCCCAGCATTTT. The encoded protein is CASSLAGPAQPQHF.

This clone was found a few times. V and J are TRBV20-1 and TRBJ2-5; D is possibly TRBD1 (5 bases). This CDR3 has 11 amino acids. V lost 7 bases and J 5 bases, leaving 11 bases between the germline ends. Germline CDR1 and CDR2: DFQATT and SNEGSKA (reference sequence). CDR3: CSVRKGETQYF. In DNA, the CDR3 is TGCAGTGTTAGGAAGGGGGAGACCCAGTACTTC.

There are a few counts of this clone. The J gene is TRBJ1-4, the V gene TRBV30; no definite D call. Germline CDR1 GTSNPN, CDR2 SVGIG (reference sequence). The CDR3 contains 13 residues. Trimming took 3 bases from V and 4 from J, leaving 9 bases between them. The CDR3 region is CAWRARNNEKLFF. The CDR3 region has the DNA TGTGCCTGGAGAGCGCGGAATAATGAAAAACTGTTTTTT.

This clone appeared a few times. The chain carries TRBV19 and TRBJ2-1; perhaps TRBD1 as D (5 bases). The CDR3 is 16 residues long. The V and J ends lost 2 bases and 3 bases respectively, with 14 bases between them. The germline gives CDR1 LNHDA, CDR2 SQIVND (reference sequence). The CDR3 nucleotides are TGTGCCAGTAGTATACTGAAGGGGTCCCACTACAATGAGCAGTTCTTC. It is translated as CASSILKGSHYNEQFF.

This clone came up a few times. The V call is TRBV5-1, the J call TRBJ2-2; 9 nucleotides align to TRBD1. Germline CDR1 is SGHRS and CDR2 is YFSETQ. This CDR3 comprises 17 residues. V lost 1 base and J lost 1; bases outside the gene matches: 5. The CDR3 here is CASSLRLGQGNTGELFF. As DNA, the CDR3 is TGCGCCAGCAGCTTGAGACTGGGACAGGGGAACACCGGGGAGCTGTTTTTT.

The chain uses TRBV6-5 and TRBJ2-5; possibly TRBD1 for D (6 bases). The CDR3 extends over 14 amino acids. Germline CDR1 and CDR2: MNHEY and SVGAGI. V gave up 5 bases and J gave up 5 bases, with 15 bases separating them. DNA of the CDR3: TGTGCCAGCAGTCGACAGGCTTTCGTTGAGACCCAGTACTTC. It encodes CASSRQAFVETQYF.

The V call is TRBV11-2, the J call TRBJ2-2, with 9 bases fitting TRBD2. This CDR3 spans 16 amino acids. Germline V gene data show CDR1 as SGHAT and CDR2 as FQNNGV. After removal of 5 bases from V and 3 bases from J, the junction contained 7 bases not matched to a gene. CDR3 in amino acids: CASSLRGGADTGELFF. The CDR3 coding sequence is TGTGCCAGCAGCCTCCGCGGGGGGGCCGACACCGGGGAGCTGTTTTTT.

This clone was observed a handful of times. This sequence joins TRBV5-6 and TRBJ2-5; D uncertain. Trimming took 1 base from V and 0 from J, leaving 4 bases between them. In germline, CDR1 is SGHDT, CDR2 YYEEEE. This CDR3 has 13 residues. Here the CDR3 DNA reads TGTGCCAGCAGCTTGTACAACCAAGAGACCCAGTACTTC. This encodes CASSLYNQETQYF.